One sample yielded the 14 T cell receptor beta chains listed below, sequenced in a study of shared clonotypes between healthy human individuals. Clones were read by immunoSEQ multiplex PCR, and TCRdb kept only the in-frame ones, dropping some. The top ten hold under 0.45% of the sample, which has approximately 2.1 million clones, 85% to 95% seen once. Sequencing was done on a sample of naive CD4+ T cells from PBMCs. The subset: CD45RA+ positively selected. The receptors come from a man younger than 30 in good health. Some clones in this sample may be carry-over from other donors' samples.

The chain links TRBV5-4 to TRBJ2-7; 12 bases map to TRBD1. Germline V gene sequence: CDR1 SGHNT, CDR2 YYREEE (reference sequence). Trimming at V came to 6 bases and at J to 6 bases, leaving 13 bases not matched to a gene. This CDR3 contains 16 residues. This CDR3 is CASNSQKGTGGFEQYF. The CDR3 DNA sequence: TGTGCCAGCAACTCGCAAAAAGGGACAGGGGGCTTCGAGCAGTACTTC. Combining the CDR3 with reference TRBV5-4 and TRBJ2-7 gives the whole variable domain ETGVTQSPTHLIKTRGQQVTLRCSSQSGHNTVSWYQQALGQGPQFIFQYYREEENGRGNFPPRFSGLQFPNYSSELNVNALELDDSALYLCASNSQKGTGGFEQYFGPGTRLTVT.

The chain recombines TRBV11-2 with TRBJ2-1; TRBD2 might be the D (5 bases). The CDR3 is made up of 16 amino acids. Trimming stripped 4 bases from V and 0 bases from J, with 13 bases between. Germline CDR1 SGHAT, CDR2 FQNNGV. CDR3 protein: CASSSGLVSSYNEQFF. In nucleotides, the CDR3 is TGTGCCAGCAGCTCAGGACTCGTTAGCTCCTACAATGAGCAGTTCTTC.

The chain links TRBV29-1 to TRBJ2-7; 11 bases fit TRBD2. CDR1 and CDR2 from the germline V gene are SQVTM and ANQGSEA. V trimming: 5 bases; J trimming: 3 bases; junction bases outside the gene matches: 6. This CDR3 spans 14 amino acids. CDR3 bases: TGCAGCGTTTCCGGGACTAGCGGTTTCTACGAGCAGTACTTC. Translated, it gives CSVSGTSGFYEQYF.

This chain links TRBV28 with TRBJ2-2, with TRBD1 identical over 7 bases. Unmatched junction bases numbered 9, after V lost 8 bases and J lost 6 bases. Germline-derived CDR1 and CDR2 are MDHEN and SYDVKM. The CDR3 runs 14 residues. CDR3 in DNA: TGTGCCAGCGCGCCACAGGGGACCGCCGGGGAGCTGTTTTTT. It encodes CASAPQGTAGELFF.

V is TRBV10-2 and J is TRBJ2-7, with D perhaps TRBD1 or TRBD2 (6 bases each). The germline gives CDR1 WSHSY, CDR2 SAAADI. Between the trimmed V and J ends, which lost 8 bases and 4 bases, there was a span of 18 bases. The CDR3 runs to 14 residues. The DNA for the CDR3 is TGCGCCAGCGGACGCTCGGCGGGACATTACGAGCAGTACTTC. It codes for CASGRSAGHYEQYF.

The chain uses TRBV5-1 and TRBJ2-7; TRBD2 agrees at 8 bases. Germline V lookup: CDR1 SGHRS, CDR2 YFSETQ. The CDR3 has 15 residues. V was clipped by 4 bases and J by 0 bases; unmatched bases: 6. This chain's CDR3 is CASSATGTSSYEQYF. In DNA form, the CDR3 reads TGCGCCAGCAGCGCTACCGGGACTAGCTCCTACGAGCAGTACTTC.

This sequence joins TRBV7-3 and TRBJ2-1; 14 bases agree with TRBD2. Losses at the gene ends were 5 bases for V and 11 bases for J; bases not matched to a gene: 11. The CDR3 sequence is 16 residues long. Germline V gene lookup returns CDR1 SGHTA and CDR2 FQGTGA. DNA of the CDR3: TGTGCCAGCAGCCCGCAAGGGACTAGCGGGAGTGGGAAGCAGTTCTTC. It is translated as CASSPQGTSGSGKQFF.

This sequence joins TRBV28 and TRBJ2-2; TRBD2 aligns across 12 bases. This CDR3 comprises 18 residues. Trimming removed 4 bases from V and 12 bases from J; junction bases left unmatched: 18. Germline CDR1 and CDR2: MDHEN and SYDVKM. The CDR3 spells CASSSPYASGRARLKLFF. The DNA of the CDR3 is TGTGCCAGCAGTTCCCCTTATGCTAGCGGGAGGGCCAGGTTAAAGCTGTTTTTT.

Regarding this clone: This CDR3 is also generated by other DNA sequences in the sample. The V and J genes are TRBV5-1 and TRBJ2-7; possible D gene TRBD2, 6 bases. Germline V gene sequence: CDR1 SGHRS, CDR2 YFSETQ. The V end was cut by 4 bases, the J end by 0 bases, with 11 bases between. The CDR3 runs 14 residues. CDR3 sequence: CASSPTGGSYEQYF. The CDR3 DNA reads TGCGCCAGCAGCCCGACCGGGGGCTCCTACGAGCAGTACTTC.

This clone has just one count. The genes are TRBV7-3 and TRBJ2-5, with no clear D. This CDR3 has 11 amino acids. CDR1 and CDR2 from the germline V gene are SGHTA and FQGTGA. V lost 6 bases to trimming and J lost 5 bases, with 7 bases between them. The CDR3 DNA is TGTGCCAGCAGTCAAGGGGAGACCCAGTACTTC. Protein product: CASSQGETQYF.

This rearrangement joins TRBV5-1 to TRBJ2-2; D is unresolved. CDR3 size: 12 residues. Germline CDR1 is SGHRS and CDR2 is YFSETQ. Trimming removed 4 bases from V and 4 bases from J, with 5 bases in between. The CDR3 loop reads CASSPATGELFF. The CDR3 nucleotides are TGCGCCAGCAGCCCGGCCACCGGGGAGCTGTTTTTT.

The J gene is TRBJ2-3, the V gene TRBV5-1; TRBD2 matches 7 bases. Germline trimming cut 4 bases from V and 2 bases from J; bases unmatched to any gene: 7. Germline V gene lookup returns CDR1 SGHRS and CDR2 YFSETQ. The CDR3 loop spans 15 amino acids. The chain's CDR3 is CASSTGGSLTDTQYF. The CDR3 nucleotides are TGCGCCAGCAGCACCGGGGGGTCCCTCACAGATACGCAGTATTTT.

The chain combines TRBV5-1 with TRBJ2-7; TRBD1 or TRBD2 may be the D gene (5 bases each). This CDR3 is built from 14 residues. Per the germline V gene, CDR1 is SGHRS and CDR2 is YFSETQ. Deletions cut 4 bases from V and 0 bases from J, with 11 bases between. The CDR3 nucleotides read TGCGCCAGCAGCGTGGGGGTGAACTCCTACGAGCAGTACTTC. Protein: CASSVGVNSYEQYF. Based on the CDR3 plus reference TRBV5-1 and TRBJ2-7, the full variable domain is KAGVTQTPRYLIKTRGQQVTLSCSPISGHRSVSWYQQTPGQGLQFLFEYFSETQRNKGNFPGRFSGRQFSNSRSEMNVSTLELGDSALYLCASSVGVNSYEQYFGPGTRLTVT.

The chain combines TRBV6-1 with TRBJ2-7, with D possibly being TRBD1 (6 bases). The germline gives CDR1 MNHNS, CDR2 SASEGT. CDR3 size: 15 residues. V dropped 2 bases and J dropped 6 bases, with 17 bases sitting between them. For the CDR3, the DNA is TGTGCCAGCAGTGAAAATCCACAGGGAAGGGGCGAGCAGTACTTC. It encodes CASSENPQGRGEQYF.